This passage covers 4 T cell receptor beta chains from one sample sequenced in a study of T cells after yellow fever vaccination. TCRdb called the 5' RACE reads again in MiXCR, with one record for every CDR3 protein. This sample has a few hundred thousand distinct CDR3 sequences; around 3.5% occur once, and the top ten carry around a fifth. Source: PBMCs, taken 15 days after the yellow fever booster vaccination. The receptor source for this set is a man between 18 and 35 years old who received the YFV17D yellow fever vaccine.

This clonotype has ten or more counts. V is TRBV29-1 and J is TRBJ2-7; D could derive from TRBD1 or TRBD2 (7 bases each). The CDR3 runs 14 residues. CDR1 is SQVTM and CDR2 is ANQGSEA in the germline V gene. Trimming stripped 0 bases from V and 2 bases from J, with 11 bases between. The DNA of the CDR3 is TGCAGCGTTGAAGACAGGGGGGGAACCTACGAGCAGTACTTC. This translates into CSVEDRGGTYEQYF.

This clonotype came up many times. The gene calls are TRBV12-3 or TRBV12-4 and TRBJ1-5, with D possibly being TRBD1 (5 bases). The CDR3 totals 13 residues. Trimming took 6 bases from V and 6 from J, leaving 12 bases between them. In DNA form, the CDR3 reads TGTGCCAGCAGCCAGGGAGAAGGTCAGCCCCAGCATTTT. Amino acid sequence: CASSQGEGQPQHF.

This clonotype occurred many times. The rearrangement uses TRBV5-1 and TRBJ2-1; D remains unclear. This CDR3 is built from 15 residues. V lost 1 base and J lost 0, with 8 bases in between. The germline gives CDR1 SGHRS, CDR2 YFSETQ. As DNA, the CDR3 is TGCGCCAGCAGCTTGTCGGCTACCTCCTACAATGAGCAGTTCTTC. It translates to CASSLSATSYNEQFF.

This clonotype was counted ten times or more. CDR3 amino acids: CASSPQGAAEKLFF. The CDR3 DNA reads as TGCGCCAGCAGCCCGCAGGGGGCGGCGGAAAAACTGTTTTTT. This chain links TRBV4-1 with TRBJ1-4, with 8 bases fitting TRBD1. CDR1 is MGHRA and CDR2 is YSYEKL in the germline V gene. Trimming removed 4 bases from V and 8 bases from J; junction bases left unmatched: 6. The CDR3 is 14 residues long.